This TCR beta chain was obtained from a study of OX40 agonist ivuxolimab in advanced cancers. Study summary: Allowance was made for prior anti-PD-1, anti-PD-L1 or anti-CTLA-4 therapy, and roughly 40% had some. Study-level points and caveats: Among the nonresponders, some also had low normalized T-cell clonal expansion.

As to this clone: Its cognate antigen is unknown.

J was trimmed by 3 bases and V by 3 bases; bases with no gene match: 2. The CDR3 covers 13 residues. Germline CDR1 LNHDA, CDR2 SQIVND (reference sequence). Only in-frame clones appear in the TCRdb table, and some are missing; sequencing was by immunoSEQ multiplex PCR. The repertoire includes more than 55,000 clones, 65% to 90% of them detected once, and roughly 3.7% sits in the top ten. The sequencing here drew on CD4+ or CD8+ T cells sorted from blood, taken in a trial of the OX40 agonist ivuxolimab. The sequence was obtained from an adult with an advanced solid tumor such as melanoma, head and neck, liver or kidney cancer. The chain joins TRBV19 to TRBJ2-7; 7 bases match TRBD1. The CDR3 reads CASSINRGYEQYF. As DNA, the CDR3 is TGTGCCAGTAGTATCAACAGGGGCTACGAGCAGTACTTC.